This TCR beta chain was recovered during a study of OX40 agonist ivuxolimab in advanced cancers. Regarding the research as a whole: The costimulatory receptor OX40 (CD134) was targeted by ivuxolimab, a fully human IgG2 agonistic monoclonal antibody. Of the roughly 51 patients in dose escalation, 19 had hepatocellular carcinoma, roughly 15 had melanoma, 9 had renal cell carcinoma and 9 had head and neck cancer. The purpose of peripheral TCRbeta sequencing was to test whether ivuxolimab changed TCR sequence diversity and led to clonal T-cell expansion. A male proportion of under 85% and a mean age of 60 years, ranging from about 20 to 85, were recorded for the dose-escalation cohort. The paper covers the monotherapy dose-escalation part of the phase I ivuxolimab trial, which included N ≈ 57 patients. Intravenous ivuxolimab was administered to patients every 2 weeks at six dose levels: 0.01, 0.1, 0.3, 1.5, 3 and 10 mg/kg. Partial responses were achieved by three dose-escalation patients, of whom one had hepatocellular carcinoma and two had cutaneous melanoma. Prior anti-PD-1, anti-PD-L1 or anti-CTLA-4 therapy was permitted, and checkpoint inhibitors had been received by roughly 42% of dose-escalation patients. What the authors observed across the whole study: After ivuxolimab, CD8+ T cells had more expanded clones than CD4+ T cells on average. Which antigens the clonally expanded peripheral T cells were specific for was not determined. At doses from 0.1 to 3.0 mg/kg, clonal expansion was seen in both CD4+ and CD8+ blood T cells between baseline and week 6. In the 0.1-3.0 mg/kg groups, partial responders had among the lowest normalized peripheral clonal expansion, particularly in CD8+ T cells. Low levels of normalized T-cell clonal expansion were also seen in some patients who did not respond.

This clone came up once. Which antigen it targets is not known. Per-base quality was not reported, and no clone a single base away is much larger than it. For sequencing of the TCRbeta CDR3 region, genomic DNA was extracted from the sorted cells. The immunoSEQ Assay was used for sequencing of TCRbeta CDR3 regions. TCRdb stores this immuneACCESS table with in-frame sequences only. Part of the clones is absent; in the studies checked, under half of the shortfall reflects unresolved V genes, and no reason is known for the rest. The sample records tens of thousands of clones, roughly 86% of which are singletons. About 30% of the sample is taken by the ten largest. From V the trimming removes 3 bases and from J it removes 8 bases, while the gene matches leave 5 bases of the junction unaccounted for. The CDR3 goes from the cysteine to the phenylalanine over 14 residues. Left in the record is the CDR3 DNA by itself, 42 bases read in frame from the first base. The germline V gene sets CDR1 to SNHLY and CDR2 to FYNNEI.

The trial excluded patients who had a history of autoimmune disease or who were on systemic immunosuppression. Peripheral blood for TCR sequencing was collected from all dose cohorts at baseline, on cycle 4 day 1, and on cycle 7 day 1. The samples were drawn from a first-in-human, open-label, multicenter phase I dose-escalation trial of ivuxolimab. Adults with locally advanced or metastatic head and neck squamous cell, hepatocellular, melanoma or renal cell carcinoma were enrolled in the trial. Before TCR sequencing, CD4+ and CD8+ T cells were separately sorted from peripheral blood. The chain was built from TRBV2 and TRBJ2-1, and TRBD2 aligns with 9 junction nucleotides. The clonotype originates from an adult with an advanced solid tumor such as melanoma, head and neck, liver or kidney cancer. The sample consisted of CD4+ or CD8+ T cells sorted from blood, taken in a trial of the OX40 agonist ivuxolimab. The DNA is as follows: TGTGCCAGCAGTGATCCGCGGGGGGGCGATGAGCAGTTCTTC. The translation is CASSDPRGGDEQFF.